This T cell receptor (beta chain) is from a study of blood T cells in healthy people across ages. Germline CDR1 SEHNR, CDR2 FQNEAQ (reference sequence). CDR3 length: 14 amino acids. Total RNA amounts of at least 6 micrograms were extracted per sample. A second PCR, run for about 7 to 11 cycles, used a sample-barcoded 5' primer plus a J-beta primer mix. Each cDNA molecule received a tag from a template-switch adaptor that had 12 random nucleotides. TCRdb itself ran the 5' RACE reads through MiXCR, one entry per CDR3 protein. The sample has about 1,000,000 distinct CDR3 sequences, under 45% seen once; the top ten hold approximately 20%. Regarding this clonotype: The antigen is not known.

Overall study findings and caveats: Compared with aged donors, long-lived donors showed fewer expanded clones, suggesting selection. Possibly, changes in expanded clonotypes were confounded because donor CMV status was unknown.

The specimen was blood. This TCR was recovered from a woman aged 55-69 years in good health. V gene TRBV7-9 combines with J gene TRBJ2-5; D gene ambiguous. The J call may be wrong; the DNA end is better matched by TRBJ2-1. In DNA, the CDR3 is TGTGCCAGCAGCGTTAATCTACGCCAAGAGACCCAGTTCTTC. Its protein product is CASSVNLRQETQFF.